This T cell receptor (beta chain) was captured by sequencing in a study of blood T cells in healthy people across ages. This clonotype occurred many times. Then a second PCR, running about 7 to 11 cycles, was carried out with a sample-barcoded 5' primer and a J-beta primer mix. MiXCR, applied by TCRdb to the 5' RACE reads, yields one record per CDR3 protein. The sample consists of some 1.5 million distinct CDR3 sequences, approximately 30% of them appearing once. This sequence originates from a woman aged 25 to 45 in good health. Sequencing used blood.

Here the CDR3 reads CASRARETQYF. For the CDR3, the DNA is TGTGCCAGCAGAGCCAGGGAGACCCAGTACTTC. J is TRBJ2-5 and V is TRBV2; no clear D gene. V lost 6 bases and J lost 5, with 7 bases in between. The CDR3 sequence is 11 residues long. Germline-derived CDR1 and CDR2 are SNHLY and FYNNEI. Full variable domain (rest looked up from reference TRBV2 and TRBJ2-5): EPEVTQTPSHQVTQMGQEVILRCVPISNHLYFYWYRQILGQKVEFLVSFYNNEISEKSEIFDDQFSVERPDGSNFTLKIRSTKLEDSAMYFCASRARETQYFGPGTRLLVL.